Shown below are 25 T cell receptor beta chains from a single sample sequenced in a study of shared T cell receptors in the human thymus (dated by TCRdb to 2020 to 2022). Library preparation employed the immunoSEQ multiplex PCR assay. TCRdb took over this immuneACCESS table, retaining in-frame rearrangements with V and J assigned. Such tables are incomplete; in checked studies, under half of the missing clones stem from an unresolved V gene, and the remainder is unexplained. The sample contains under 850,000 clones, around nine tenths of them found a single time. The ten largest clonotypes hold 0.01% of the sample. Separately, the same data were catalogued under a study of human thymus T cells.

Material for sequencing was thymocytes. The receptors come from a boy in the first two years of life with a congenital heart defect. Donor details come from another sample of the same person, matched by shared clones.

Turning to this clone: Germline and junction disagree at one end, which may indicate a read error. This chain links TRBV29-1 with TRBJ2-3, with D possibly being TRBD2 (6 bases). This CDR3 comprises 14 residues. Germline CDR1 SQVTM, CDR2 ANQGSEA. The CDR3 is CSIEDGGVTDTQYF. The DNA of the CDR3 is TGCAGCATTGAAGATGGCGGGGTAACAGATACGCAGTATTTT.

The V and J genes are TRBV27 and TRBJ2-2, with no clear D. The V gene's germline CDR1 is MNHEY and CDR2 SMNVEV (reference sequence). Trimming stripped 0 bases from V and 7 bases from J, with 6 bases between. The length of the CDR3 is 13 residues. As DNA, the CDR3 is TGTGCCAGCAGTTTATCTTCGTACGGGGAGCTGTTTTTT. Amino acids: CASSLSSYGELFF.

The V call is TRBV11-1, the J call TRBJ1-1; D is undetermined. V dropped 3 bases and J dropped 3 bases, with 11 bases sitting between them. The CDR3 has 14 residues. Germline CDR1 is SGHAT and CDR2 is FQDESV (reference sequence). The CDR3 loop is CASSFDQVDTEAFF. CDR3 bases: TGTGCCAGCAGCTTTGATCAGGTAGACACTGAAGCTTTCTTT.

The chain joins TRBV27 to TRBJ2-2, with D perhaps matching TRBD1 (6 bases). Germline V gene lookup returns CDR1 MNHEY and CDR2 SMNVEV (reference sequence). Trimming pared 4 bases from V and 6 bases from J, leaving 6 bases between. The CDR3 covers 12 residues. For the CDR3, the DNA is TGTGCCAGCAGTTACAGGGCCGGGGAGCTGTTTTTT. Amino acids: CASSYRAGELFF.

CDR3 DNA sequence: TGCGCCAGCAGCCAAGATCACTACAGGGCAAGCTCCTACGAGCAGTACTTC. Its protein is CASSQDHYRASSYEQYF. The chain joins TRBV4-3 to TRBJ2-7, with D possibly TRBD1 on 6 matching bases. The length of the CDR3 is 17 residues. V was trimmed by 0 bases and J by 0 bases, leaving 15 bases between them. Germline V lookup: CDR1 LGHNA, CDR2 YSLEER.

The CDR3 region is CACRGGFYGYTF. The DNA for the CDR3 is TGTGCCTGCCGAGGGGGCTTCTATGGCTACACCTTC. The V and J genes are TRBV30 and TRBJ1-2, with 7 bases matching TRBD1. The CDR3 sequence is 12 residues long. Trimming cost V 6 bases and J 4 bases; bases outside gene matches: 5. Germline lookup yields CDR1 GTSNPN and CDR2 SVGIG (reference sequence).

V and J are TRBV25-1 and TRBJ1-2; D is perhaps TRBD1 (6 bases). CDR1 and CDR2 from the germline V gene are MGHDK and SYGVNS. The CDR3 consists of 13 residues. The V end lost 6 bases, the J end lost 8 bases, and 16 bases lay between the germline ends. CDR3 sequence (DNA): TGTGCCAGCAGCGAGGGGGGGTCTGACGGCTACACCTTC. Its translation: CASSEGGSDGYTF.

The V gene is TRBV4-2, the J gene TRBJ1-2; tentative D call: TRBD1 (5 bases). Trimming pared 3 bases from V and 1 base from J, leaving 21 bases between. CDR3 size: 18 residues. Looked up from germline, CDR1 is LGHNA and CDR2 is YNFKEQ. In nucleotides, the CDR3 is TGTGCCAGCAGCCAGGGGAAGGTCAGGGCATTCCTTAACTATGGCTACACCTTC. Residues: CASSQGKVRAFLNYGYTF.

V is TRBV19 and J is TRBJ1-2; TRBD1 might be the D (5 bases). CDR1 is LNHDA and CDR2 is SQIVND in the germline V gene (reference sequence). CDR3 length: 14 amino acids. V was pared by 6 bases and J by 7 bases, with 18 bases between. The CDR3 loop is CASSPSAGLCGYTF. The DNA of the CDR3 is TGTGCCAGTAGCCCCTCCGCAGGGCTCTGTGGCTACACCTTC.

The rearrangement links TRBV15 to TRBJ2-5, with a weak D call TRBD1 (5 bases). The germline gives CDR1 LNHNV, CDR2 YYDKDF (reference sequence). V was trimmed by 0 bases and J by 8 bases, leaving 7 bases between them. The CDR3 length is 12 residues. In DNA form, the CDR3 reads TGTGCCACCAGCAGAGATCAGGGTACCCAGTACTTC. This gives the protein CATSRDQGTQYF.

This clone appeared once. The V gene is TRBV4-2, the J gene TRBJ2-3, with 14 bases that match TRBD2. The V gene end was trimmed by 3 bases and the J gene end by 5 bases; junction bases not matched to a gene: 7. Germline lookup yields CDR1 LGHNA and CDR2 YNFKEQ. The length of the CDR3 is 17 residues. The CDR3 nucleotides read TGTGCCAGCAGCCAGGGGACTAGCGGGAGCTGGGGAGATACGCAGTATTTT. It codes for CASSQGTSGSWGDTQYF.

This clone was seen just once. The chain links TRBV4-3 to TRBJ1-2; D is ambiguous. Germline V gene data show CDR1 as LGHNA and CDR2 as YSLEER. Between the trimmed V and J ends, which lost 4 bases and 8 bases, there was a span of 32 bases. The CDR3 is 19 amino acids. In nucleotides, the CDR3 is TGCGCCAGCAGCCGGGTATCCTCTACTGCTGCTAAGGCGGCCGGGGGCTACACCTTC. Protein product: CASSRVSSTAAKAAGGYTF.

V usage is TRBV25-1 and J usage is TRBJ2-7, with D possibly matching TRBD1 (6 bases). CDR1 is MGHDK and CDR2 is SYGVNS in the germline V gene. V lost 8 bases, J lost 7 bases, and 18 bases lay in between. The CDR3 length is 13 residues. Here the CDR3 reads CASQGTSRAEQYF. The DNA of the CDR3 is TGTGCCAGCCAGGGGACATCTCGAGCGGAGCAGTACTTC.

The chain uses TRBV4-3 and TRBJ2-3, with TRBD2 matching 8 bases. Trimming at V came to 0 bases and at J to 3 bases, leaving 14 bases not matched to a gene. The length of the CDR3 is 19 residues. CDR1 is LGHNA and CDR2 is YSLEER in the germline V gene. Here the CDR3 DNA reads TGCGCCAGCAGCCAAGAACTAGCGGCAAGCGGGTCTGGAACAGATACGCAGTATTTT. It yields the protein CASSQELAASGSGTDTQYF.

J is TRBJ1-1 and V is TRBV19, with no clear D. The germline V gene has CDR1 LNHDA and CDR2 SQIVND (reference sequence). This CDR3 spans 12 amino acids. Trimming shortened V by 6 bases and J by 11 bases, and 16 bases separated the two germline ends. In DNA, the CDR3 is TGTGCCAGTAGGAAGCCCCGAGGTTGCGCTTTCTTT. Translating it yields CASRKPRGCAFF.

J is TRBJ2-1 and V is TRBV9; possibly TRBD1 for D (6 bases). The germline V and J ends were trimmed by 4 bases and 7 bases, with 9 bases remaining between them. This CDR3 is 12 amino acids long. Germline V gene sequence: CDR1 SGDLS, CDR2 YYNGEE. The CDR3 region has the DNA TGTGCCAGCAGCCCCCAGGGGAATGAGCAGTTCTTC. This translates into CASSPQGNEQFF.

V and J are TRBV10-3 and TRBJ1-1; 7 bases map to TRBD1. The V gene end was trimmed by 3 bases and the J gene end by 1 base; junction bases not matched to a gene: 8. This CDR3 is 16 amino acids long. Germline V gene data show CDR1 as ENHRY and CDR2 as SYGVKD. CDR3 amino acids: CAISEGDRRGNTEAFF. The CDR3 nucleotides read TGTGCCATCAGTGAAGGGGACAGAAGAGGGAACACTGAAGCTTTCTTT.

The rearrangement joins TRBV28 to TRBJ2-7, with a possible D match to TRBD1 (5 bases). V was pared by 5 bases and J by 3 bases, with 14 bases between. The CDR3 consists of 14 residues. Looked up from germline, CDR1 is MDHEN and CDR2 is SYDVKM. CDR3 protein: CASSPILGDYEQYF. The CDR3 DNA follows: TGTGCCAGCAGTCCAATCTTAGGGGACTACGAGCAGTACTTC.

V usage is TRBV5-6 and J usage is TRBJ2-5; TRBD2 is a possible D gene (6 bases). CDR1 and CDR2 (germline): SGHDT, YYEEEE. The CDR3 length is 16 residues. V was cut by 1 base and J by 1 base, with 14 bases left in between. The CDR3 reads CASSLRLGATQETQYF. The DNA for the CDR3 is TGTGCCAGCAGCTTGAGACTAGGCGCCACCCAAGAGACCCAGTACTTC.

The V call is TRBV19, the J call TRBJ2-3; TRBD2 matches 13 bases. V lost 6 bases, J lost 4 bases, and 4 bases stayed unmatched. This CDR3 is 15 amino acids long. Germline assignment: CDR1 LNHDA and CDR2 SQIVND (reference sequence). CDR3 sequence (DNA): TGTGCCAGTAGGACACTAGCGGGAGGGGCAGATACGCAGTATTTT. The encoded protein is CASRTLAGGADTQYF.

The V and J genes are TRBV4-1 and TRBJ2-1; D might be TRBD1 (6 bases). The germline V and J ends were trimmed by 3 bases and 1 base, with 19 bases remaining between them. CDR1 MGHRA and CDR2 YSYEKL come from the germline V gene. The CDR3 has 18 amino acids. The CDR3 loop is CASSHGRTDRNSYNEQFF. The DNA for the CDR3 is TGCGCCAGCAGCCATGGTCGGACAGACAGGAATTCCTACAATGAGCAGTTCTTC.

This chain connects TRBV27 to TRBJ1-4; the match to TRBD1 covers 7 bases. V was clipped by 8 bases and J by 0 bases; unmatched bases: 27. CDR3 length: 22 amino acids. Per germline, CDR1 MNHEY and CDR2 SMNVEV (reference sequence). The CDR3 DNA follows: TGTGCCAGCCGAGACTATTCAGGTTCCGCGGACAGGCCCAAAGCAACTAATGAAAAACTGTTTTTT. It is translated as CASRDYSGSADRPKATNEKLFF.

This clone came up once. This chain uses TRBV5-6 with TRBJ2-5, with D tentatively TRBD2 (5 bases). The J call may be incorrect, as the DNA end agrees better with TRBJ2-7. CDR3 size: 14 residues. Germline lookup yields CDR1 SGHDT and CDR2 YYEEEE. This CDR3 reads CASSPDGGEDEQYF. The CDR3 nucleotides are TGTGCCAGCAGCCCGGACGGAGGTGAGGACGAGCAGTACTTC.

The sample holds one count of this clone. The chain combines TRBV5-4 with TRBJ2-5, with D possibly TRBD1 on 6 matching bases. The germline V gene has CDR1 SGHNT and CDR2 YYREEE (reference sequence). The V end lost 4 bases, the J end lost 3 bases, and 16 bases lay between the germline ends. The length of the CDR3 is 15 residues. CDR3 region: CASSTTGRGEETQYF. Here the CDR3 DNA reads TGTGCCAGCAGCACAACAGGGAGAGGAGAAGAGACCCAGTACTTC.

The chain recombines TRBV4-2 with TRBJ2-3; 10 nucleotides agree with TRBD2. Per germline, CDR1 LGHNA and CDR2 YNFKEQ. The length of the CDR3 is 16 residues. With V trimmed by 3 bases and J by 1 base, 4 bases remained unmatched. The CDR3 nucleotides are TGTGCCAGCAGCCATCCTGGGACTAGCGGCACAGATACGCAGTATTTT. Its protein product is CASSHPGTSGTDTQYF.